The source of this TCR beta chain is a study of shared clonotypes between healthy human individuals. Study-level background: Each donor had three CD4 naive, three CD4 memory, two CD8 naive and one CD8 memory plate.

Deep-level running was used for the assay. Generated by immunoSEQ multiplex PCR, the TCRdb table keeps only in-frame clones and is missing some. The table has a few million clones, 90% to 95% seen once. In the case of this clone: Its antigen is unidentified.

The germline CDR1 and CDR2 sequences are SEHNR and FQNEAQ (reference sequence). Trimming removed 3 bases from V and 7 bases from J, with 18 bases in between. There are 15 residues in the CDR3. Naive CD8 isolation took CD45RO-negative cells positively selected for CCR7 and excluded terminally differentiated effector memory CD45RA+ cells. Adults of Caucasian background living in Nashville, Tennessee made up all donors. Study-level points and caveats: What naive subsets generally showed was a larger estimated richness than memory subsets showed.

The sequence came from a man aged 18-30 years in good health. Some clones in this sample may be carry-over from other donors' samples. Sequenced input: naive CD8+ T cells from PBMCs. The genes are TRBV7-9 and TRBJ1-1; D gene unclear. CDR3 nucleotides: TGTGCCAGCAGCTTTGCCTTTCTGGCGGCCGATGAAGCTTTCTTT. Its protein product is CASSFAFLAADEAFF.